These 20 T cell receptor beta chains came from one sample sequenced in a study of shared clonotypes between healthy human individuals (dated by TCRdb to 2020 to 2022). The protocol used for the library was the immunoSEQ multiplex PCR assay. TCRdb took over this immuneACCESS table, retaining in-frame rearrangements with V and J assigned. Such tables are incomplete; in checked studies, under half of the missing clones stem from an unresolved V gene, and the remainder is unexplained. The sample yields 2 million to 2.5 million clones; just over 90% were counted once. The ten largest clones take up 0.39% of the sample. Sequencing used naive CD4+ T cells from PBMCs. Explained via the paper, the cell subset or site label denotes: CD45RA+ positively selected. These receptors were taken from a man younger than 35 in good health. Some clones in this sample may be carry-over from other donors' samples.

The chain combines TRBV9 with TRBJ1-1, with no clear D. CDR1 and CDR2 from the germline V gene are SGDLS and YYNGEE. Trimming took 4 bases from V and 3 from J, leaving 16 bases between them. This CDR3 has 15 amino acids. The DNA for the CDR3 is TGTGCCAGCAGCCTCAGGACCGGGGTTGACACTGAAGCTTTCTTT. It translates to CASSLRTGVDTEAFF.

The chain joins TRBV6-1 to TRBJ2-1, with D unclear. CDR3 length equals 14 residues. Germline values: CDR1 MNHNS, CDR2 SASEGT. V shed 6 bases and J shed 0 bases, with 9 bases lying between them. This CDR3 reads CASRVHSSYNEQFF. The CDR3 DNA reads as TGTGCCAGCAGAGTACACAGCTCCTACAATGAGCAGTTCTTC.

V is TRBV6-5 and J is TRBJ1-2; tentatively, D is TRBD1 (6 bases). CDR1 is MNHEY and CDR2 is SVGAGI in the germline V gene. V was pared by 2 bases and J by 5 bases, with 18 bases between. CDR3 size: 16 residues. The CDR3 reads CASSYTERGIFYGYTF. The DNA for the CDR3 is TGTGCCAGCAGTTACACGGAAAGGGGGATCTTTTATGGCTACACCTTC.

CDR3 residues: CSAKGYTEAFF. CDR3 nucleotide sequence: TGCAGTGCTAAAGGTTACACTGAAGCTTTCTTT. The gene calls are TRBV20-1 and TRBJ1-1; unclear D gene. In germline, CDR1 is DFQATT, CDR2 SNEGSKA (reference sequence). The CDR3 consists of 11 residues. V was clipped by 4 bases and J by 3 bases, with 6 bases between them.

As for this clone: Other DNA sequences in the same sample also yield this CDR3. For the CDR3, the DNA is TGTGCCAGCAGCGTAGTCGGAGGCTCTGGAAACACCATATATTTT. It is translated as CASSVVGGSGNTIYF. The chain links TRBV9 to TRBJ1-3; D gene unclear. The CDR3 runs to 15 residues. Germline V gene sequence: CDR1 SGDLS, CDR2 YYNGEE. Trimming pared 0 bases from V and 0 bases from J, leaving 7 bases between.

This clone was recorded only once. The chain uses TRBV15 and TRBJ2-2, with a weak D call TRBD2 (6 bases). CDR3 size: 14 residues. Germline values: CDR1 LNHNV, CDR2 YYDKDF (reference sequence). V lost 1 base and J lost 6, with 9 bases in between. The CDR3 reads CATSRGASAGELFF. The DNA for the CDR3 is TGTGCCACCAGCAGAGGGGCTAGCGCCGGGGAGCTGTTTTTT.

On this clone: Additional DNA sequences in this sample encode the identical CDR3. The CDR3 region is CASKDRVNQPQHF. CDR3 DNA sequence: TGTGCCAGTAAGGACAGGGTCAATCAGCCCCAGCATTTT. V usage is TRBV19 and J usage is TRBJ1-5; 8 bases are a match to TRBD1. V was pared by 7 bases and J by 3 bases, with 2 bases of the junction left unmatched. The CDR3 extends over 13 amino acids. Germline values: CDR1 LNHDA, CDR2 SQIVND (reference sequence).

The rearrangement links TRBV5-6 to TRBJ1-1, with a weak D call TRBD1 (5 bases). This CDR3 region has 17 residues. V dropped 4 bases and J dropped 6 bases, with 25 bases sitting between them. In germline, CDR1 is SGHDT, CDR2 YYEEEE. The CDR3 here is CASSTDSTYPQESEAFF. The CDR3 bases are TGTGCCAGCAGCACCGACAGTACCTATCCCCAGGAGTCTGAAGCTTTCTTT.

The chain has TRBV10-3 and TRBJ1-6, with D tentatively TRBD1 (5 bases). Trimming stripped 8 bases from V and 0 bases from J, with 8 bases between. The V gene's germline CDR1 is ENHRY and CDR2 SYGVKD. There are 14 residues in the CDR3. The CDR3 sequence: CAISGGSYNSPLHF. CDR3 DNA sequence: TGTGCCATCTCTGGGGGCTCCTATAATTCACCCCTCCACTTT.

The rearrangement uses TRBV5-1 and TRBJ1-1, with a tentative D call TRBD1 (6 bases). The CDR3 has 16 amino acids. Germline V gene data show CDR1 as SGHRS and CDR2 as YFSETQ. V lost 1 base, J lost 3 bases, and 16 bases lay in between. CDR3 in amino acids: CASSLRGARRDTEAFF. The CDR3 bases are TGCGCCAGCAGCTTGCGGGGGGCACGGAGGGACACTGAAGCTTTCTTT.

The CDR3 is CASSLEGLAGYEQYF. CDR3 in DNA: TGTGCCAGCAGCCTCGAGGGACTAGCGGGCTACGAGCAGTACTTC. The chain is built from TRBV9 and TRBJ2-7; 12 bases line up with TRBD2. The CDR3 runs to 15 residues. J gave up 3 bases and V 4 bases, and 5 bases lay outside the gene matches. Germline V gene lookup returns CDR1 SGDLS and CDR2 YYNGEE.

In its sample, this clone was seen once. The chain joins TRBV7-2 to TRBJ2-7; 8 bases align to TRBD2. This CDR3 comprises 16 residues. Germline V CDR1 and CDR2: SGHTA, FQGNSA. The V segment lost 2 bases and the J segment 1 base; nucleotides outside the gene matches: 7. The CDR3, as DNA: TGTGCCAGCAGCTTATTGCCGGGACTAGTGTCCTACGAGCAGTACTTC. It translates to CASSLLPGLVSYEQYF. Looking up the rest from reference TRBV7-2 and TRBJ2-7 gives the full variable domain: GAGVSQSPSNKVTEKGKDVELRCDPISGHTALYWYRQSLGQGLEFLIYFQGNSAPDKSGLPSDRFSAERTGGSVSTLTIQRTQQEDSAVYLCASSLLPGLVSYEQYFGPGTRLTVT.

The CDR3 protein is CAISESLAGGANQPQHF. The CDR3 nucleotides are TGTGCCATCAGTGAGTCTTTGGCAGGGGGCGCGAATCAGCCCCAGCATTTT. The chain combines TRBV10-3 with TRBJ1-5; 8 nucleotides agree with TRBD1. This CDR3 has 17 amino acids. In germline, CDR1 is ENHRY, CDR2 SYGVKD. V shed 0 bases and J 4 bases; nucleotides not matched to a gene: 8.

This rearrangement joins TRBV6-5 to TRBJ2-7, with D possibly TRBD2 on 5 matching bases. V dropped 6 bases and J dropped 1 base, with 16 bases sitting between them. There are 15 residues in the CDR3. Germline CDR1 is MNHEY and CDR2 is SVGAGI. CDR3 nucleotides: TGTGCCAGCAGCAGCGGCATTTTGGGATCCTACGAGCAGTACTTC. It is translated as CASSSGILGSYEQYF.

The chain has TRBV11-3 and TRBJ2-1; D is ambiguous. Germline CDR1 SGHNT, CDR2 YENEEA. Trimming cost V 1 base and J 6 bases, with 16 bases left between them. This CDR3 has 16 residues. CDR3 protein: CASSLVVGRSSNEQFF. CDR3 in DNA: TGTGCCAGCAGCTTAGTGGTAGGTAGGTCGAGCAATGAGCAGTTCTTC. The full variable domain, completed using reference TRBV11-3 and TRBJ2-1, is EAGVVQSPRYKIIEKKQPVAFWCNPISGHNTLYWYLQNLGQGPELLIRYENEEAVDDSQLPKDRFSAERLKGVDSTLKIQPAELGDSAVYLCASSLVVGRSSNEQFFGPGTRLTVL.

This clone was detected only a few times. The V call is TRBV28, the J call TRBJ1-5; D gene uncertain. V shed 10 bases and J shed 11 bases, with 15 bases lying between them. This CDR3 has 11 residues. Germline assignment: CDR1 MDHEN and CDR2 SYDVKM. The CDR3 DNA sequence: TGTGCCACCGAGGGCCGAATCTCCCAGCATTTT. As protein: CATEGRISQHF.

The chain carries TRBV11-3 and TRBJ2-6; 7 nucleotides match TRBD2. V dropped 5 bases and J dropped 3; count of bases not matched to a gene: 16. In germline, CDR1 is SGHNT, CDR2 YENEEA. The CDR3 length is 19 residues. CDR3 sequence: CASSRTAGASGGGANVLTF. The CDR3 bases are TGTGCCAGCAGCAGGACGGCCGGGGCTAGCGGCGGTGGGGCCAACGTCCTGACTTTC.

The V call is TRBV5-4, the J call TRBJ1-1; a possible D gene is TRBD1 (5 bases). V was trimmed by 0 bases and J by 6 bases, leaving 15 bases between them. This CDR3 is built from 15 residues. Looked up from germline, CDR1 is SGHNT and CDR2 is YYREEE (reference sequence). CDR3 loop: CASSLAQGFLAEAFF. DNA of the CDR3: TGTGCCAGCAGCTTGGCCCAGGGTTTTTTAGCTGAAGCTTTCTTT.

The J gene is TRBJ2-6, the V gene TRBV2, with D tentatively TRBD2 (6 bases). CDR1 and CDR2 (germline): SNHLY, FYNNEI. The CDR3 is 15 amino acids. Trimming cost V 1 base and J 4 bases, with 8 bases left between them. CDR3 bases: TGTGCCAGCAGTGAAGAGGGACTGGGGGCCAACGTCCTGACTTTC. Encoded protein: CASSEEGLGANVLTF. Full variable domain (remainder filled in from reference TRBV2 and TRBJ2-6): EPEVTQTPSHQVTQMGQEVILRCVPISNHLYFYWYRQILGQKVEFLVSFYNNEISEKSEIFDDQFSVERPDGSNFTLKIRSTKLEDSAMYFCASSEEGLGANVLTFGAGSRLTVL.

The chain joins TRBV2 to TRBJ1-4; 7 bases are shared with TRBD1. The CDR3 is made up of 15 amino acids. V lost 4 bases, J lost 8 bases, and 10 bases stayed unmatched. Germline loops: CDR1 SNHLY, CDR2 FYNNEI. The CDR3 region is CASSVWGQFREKLFF. The CDR3 DNA reads TGTGCCAGCAGTGTATGGGGACAGTTCAGGGAAAAACTGTTTTTT.